These 21 T cell receptor beta chains originate from one sample sequenced in a study of blood T cell repertoires in COVID-19. This table comes from immunoSEQ multiplex PCR, and its TCRdb copy is limited to in-frame clones, with some not included. The sample lists fewer than 450,000 clones; around 90% were seen once. Material for sequencing was PBMCs or T cells enriched from blood (not recorded which). These receptors all come from a middle-aged woman with acute COVID-19.

The chain recombines TRBV11-2 with TRBJ2-3, with 7 positions matching TRBD2. V dropped 3 bases and J dropped 8; count of bases not matched to a gene: 5. Looked up from germline, CDR1 is SGHAT and CDR2 is FQNNGV. The CDR3 totals 13 residues. CDR3 loop: CASSLVLARTQYF. The CDR3 DNA reads TGTGCCAGCAGCTTGGTACTAGCGCGTACGCAGTATTTT. The complete variable domain, with remaining parts taken from reference TRBV11-2 and TRBJ2-3, reads EAGVAQSPRYKIIEKRQSVAFWCNPISGHATLYWYQQILGQGPKLLIQFQNNGVVDDSQLPKDRFSAERLKGVDSTLKIQPAKLEDSAVYLCASSLVLARTQYFGPGTRLTVL.

The chain couples TRBV19 to TRBJ2-4; 9 bases match TRBD1. Trimming took 5 bases from V and 5 from J; bases not matched to a gene: 10. Germline CDR1 and CDR2: LNHDA and SQIVND (reference sequence). The CDR3 spans 16 residues. CDR3 nucleotide sequence: TGTGCCAGTAGTCCCATAAACAGGGGGCCCCAAAACATTCAGTACTTC. It is translated as CASSPINRGPQNIQYF.

The chain joins TRBV7-9 to TRBJ1-4; 8 bases agree with TRBD1. The CDR3 runs 14 residues. Trimming at V came to 3 bases and at J to 6 bases, leaving 3 bases not matched to a gene. The germline V gene has CDR1 SEHNR and CDR2 FQNEAQ (reference sequence). For the CDR3, the DNA is TGTGCCAGCAGCTTTTCGACAGGGGATGAAAAACTGTTTTTT. Its translation is CASSFSTGDEKLFF. The full variable domain, with the rest looked up from reference TRBV7-9 and TRBJ1-4, is DTGVSQNPRHKITKRGQNVTFRCDPISEHNRLYWYRQTLGQGPEFLTYFQNEAQLEKSRLLSDRFSAERPKGSFSTLEIQRTEQGDSAMYLCASSFSTGDEKLFFGSGTQLSVL.

The gene calls are TRBV6-5 and TRBJ1-1; a possible D gene is TRBD1 (6 bases). Trimming stripped 5 bases from V and 6 bases from J, with 13 bases between. The CDR3 is 13 residues long. Germline V CDR1 and CDR2: MNHEY, SVGAGI. Here the CDR3 reads CASSTSNRAEAFF. For the CDR3, the DNA is TGTGCCAGCAGTACCTCTAACAGGGCTGAAGCTTTCTTT.

This rearrangement joins TRBV5-1 to TRBJ2-3; no firm D call. This CDR3 has 15 residues. V was cut by 4 bases and J by 2 bases, with 14 bases left in between. Germline V gene data show CDR1 as SGHRS and CDR2 as YFSETQ. The CDR3 sequence is CASSTMGHHTDTQYF. The CDR3 region has the DNA TGCGCCAGCAGCACTATGGGTCACCACACAGATACGCAGTATTTT.

This chain connects TRBV21-1 to TRBJ1-2. TRBV21-1 is listed as a pseudogene. There are 12 residues in the CDR3. DNA for the CDR3: TGTGCCCCATGTTCGGGGATTCAGGGCTACACCTTC. Protein sequence: CAPCSGIQGYTF.

The chain links TRBV6-6 to TRBJ2-1; D unresolved. Trimming cost V 6 bases and J 8 bases, with 14 bases left between them. The CDR3 extends over 13 amino acids. CDR1 and CDR2 (germline): MNHNY, SVGAGI (reference sequence). CDR3 DNA: TGTGCCAGCAGCCTACCCTCCGGGTATGAGCAGTTCTTC. The encoded protein is CASSLPSGYEQFF.

The chain has TRBV7-8 and TRBJ2-1; TRBD1 matches at 8 bases. Trimming removed 5 bases from V and 7 bases from J; junction bases left unmatched: 10. The CDR3 totals 15 residues. Germline V CDR1 and CDR2: SGHVS, FQNEAQ. The CDR3 sequence: CASSPRGPTGNEQFF. CDR3 nucleotide sequence: TGTGCCAGCAGCCCCAGGGGGCCCACCGGGAATGAGCAGTTCTTC. Complete variable domain (other parts from reference TRBV7-8 and TRBJ2-1): GAGVSQSPRYKVAKRGQDVALRCDPISGHVSLFWYQQALGQGPEFLTYFQNEAQLDKSGLPSDRFFAERPEGSVSTLKIQRTQQEDSAVYLCASSPRGPTGNEQFFGPGTRLTVL.

The chain has TRBV5-6 and TRBJ1-3; TRBD1 matches at 8 bases. J was trimmed by 4 bases and V by 4 bases; bases with no gene match: 4. CDR1 is SGHDT, CDR2 YYEEEE, per germline. The CDR3 contains 14 residues. CDR3 loop: CASSPGGIGNTIYF. The CDR3 DNA sequence: TGTGCCAGCAGCCCAGGGGGCATAGGAAACACCATATATTTT.

The chain has TRBV4-1 and TRBJ1-2; D may be TRBD1 (6 bases). In germline, CDR1 is MGHRA, CDR2 YSYEKL. The CDR3 extends over 17 amino acids. The V end lost 0 bases, the J end lost 4 bases, and 18 bases lay between the germline ends. The CDR3: CASSQDYTGSSSYGYTF. The DNA for the CDR3 is TGCGCCAGCAGCCAAGATTATACAGGGTCGAGTAGCTATGGCTACACCTTC.

This clone was seen ten or more times. V is TRBV5-8 and J is TRBJ1-6; no definite D call. V was cut by 2 bases and J by 5 bases, with 14 bases left in between. From germline, CDR1 is SGHTS and CDR2 YDEGEE. The CDR3 has 16 amino acids. The CDR3 nucleotides read TGTGCCAGCAGCTTTCGGGAGATAATGGATAATTCACCCCTCCACTTT. The encoded protein is CASSFREIMDNSPLHF.

V usage is TRBV4-1 and J usage is TRBJ1-4; 7 bases are a match to TRBD1. Germline values: CDR1 MGHRA, CDR2 YSYEKL. This CDR3 comprises 16 residues. V dropped 3 bases and J dropped 5; count of bases not matched to a gene: 9. CDR3 nucleotides: TGCGCCAGCAGCCAGAGGGTGACAGGGTCCAATGAAAAACTGTTTTTT. Encoded protein: CASSQRVTGSNEKLFF.

This chain links TRBV11-2 with TRBJ1-1; tentatively, D is TRBD1 (6 bases). The V gene lost 2 bases and the J gene lost 4 bases, with 14 bases spanning the gap. In germline, CDR1 is SGHAT, CDR2 FQNNGV. This CDR3 is 15 amino acids long. CDR3 protein: CASSLQRQASTEAFF. The CDR3 DNA reads TGTGCCAGCAGCTTACAAAGACAGGCATCCACTGAAGCTTTCTTT.

This rearrangement joins TRBV18 to TRBJ2-1, with 8 bases lining up with TRBD2. The length of the CDR3 is 15 residues. CDR1 and CDR2 from the germline V gene are KGHSH and LQKENI. V lost 6 bases, J lost 6 bases, and 10 bases stayed unmatched. CDR3 sequence: CASSHGTSSGNEQFF. The CDR3 coding sequence is TGTGCCAGCTCGCACGGGACTAGTAGCGGCAATGAGCAGTTCTTC.

This sequence joins TRBV2 and TRBJ2-7; TRBD1 matches at 9 bases. With 0 bases clipped from V and 1 base from J, the junction kept 10 bases outside the gene matches. CDR1 SNHLY and CDR2 FYNNEI come from the germline V gene. The CDR3 is 18 residues long. This CDR3 is CASSEAGWDRVQSYEQYF. The CDR3 nucleotides are TGTGCCAGCAGTGAAGCAGGATGGGACAGGGTGCAATCCTACGAGCAGTACTTC.

Comments on this clone: Different DNA sequences within this sample yield the same CDR3. This rearrangement joins TRBV27 to TRBJ2-7; no clear D. The CDR3 contains 13 residues. Trimming took off 0 bases at V and 3 bases at J, with 6 bases between the two ends. Germline lookup yields CDR1 MNHEY and CDR2 SMNVEV (reference sequence). Written as DNA, the CDR3 is TGTGCCAGCAGTTTATCCGCCGGCTACGAGCAGTACTTC. Protein: CASSLSAGYEQYF.

This clone turned up a few times. The V call is TRBV29-1, the J call TRBJ1-1, with unresolved D. The CDR3 totals 11 residues. V gave up 8 bases and J gave up 1 base, with 8 bases separating them. The germline V gene encodes CDR1 SQVTM and CDR2 ANQGSEA. The CDR3 nucleotides are TGCAGCACGGCCGGGAACACTGAAGCTTTCTTT. It encodes CSTAGNTEAFF.

The genes are TRBV19 and TRBJ1-4; a possible D gene is TRBD1 (5 bases). Per the germline V gene, CDR1 is LNHDA and CDR2 is SQIVND (reference sequence). The germline V and J ends were trimmed by 3 bases and 7 bases, with 18 bases remaining between them. The CDR3 sequence is 16 residues long. The CDR3 sequence: CASSILPGGSIEKLFF. The DNA for the CDR3 is TGTGCCAGTAGTATCCTCCCGGGGGGAAGTATTGAAAAACTGTTTTTT.

The V gene is TRBV4-1, the J gene TRBJ1-5; 10 nucleotides align to TRBD1. The CDR3 is 19 residues long. Unmatched junction bases numbered 8, after V lost 0 bases and J lost 0 bases. CDR1 is MGHRA, CDR2 YSYEKL, per germline. CDR3 nucleotides: TGCGCCAGCAGCCAAGAGGACAGGGGGTTTGAGGGTAGCAATCAGCCCCAGCATTTT. This translates into CASSQEDRGFEGSNQPQHF.

J is TRBJ2-3 and V is TRBV9; 12 bases fit TRBD2. V shed 3 bases and J 6 bases; nucleotides not matched to a gene: 11. From germline, CDR1 is SGDLS and CDR2 YYNGEE. The CDR3 sequence is 17 residues long. CDR3 sequence: CASSGPLLAGGPDTQYF. For the CDR3, the DNA is TGTGCCAGCAGCGGACCCCTTCTAGCGGGGGGGCCGGATACGCAGTATTTT.

The chain carries TRBV18 and TRBJ1-5; the D is unclear. Trimming removed 5 bases at V and 6 bases at J, with 14 bases between. Germline V gives CDR1 KGHSH, CDR2 LQKENI. This CDR3 spans 14 amino acids. The CDR3 here is CASSKMGRSQPQHF. Written as DNA, the CDR3 is TGTGCCAGCTCAAAAATGGGTCGGAGTCAGCCCCAGCATTTT.